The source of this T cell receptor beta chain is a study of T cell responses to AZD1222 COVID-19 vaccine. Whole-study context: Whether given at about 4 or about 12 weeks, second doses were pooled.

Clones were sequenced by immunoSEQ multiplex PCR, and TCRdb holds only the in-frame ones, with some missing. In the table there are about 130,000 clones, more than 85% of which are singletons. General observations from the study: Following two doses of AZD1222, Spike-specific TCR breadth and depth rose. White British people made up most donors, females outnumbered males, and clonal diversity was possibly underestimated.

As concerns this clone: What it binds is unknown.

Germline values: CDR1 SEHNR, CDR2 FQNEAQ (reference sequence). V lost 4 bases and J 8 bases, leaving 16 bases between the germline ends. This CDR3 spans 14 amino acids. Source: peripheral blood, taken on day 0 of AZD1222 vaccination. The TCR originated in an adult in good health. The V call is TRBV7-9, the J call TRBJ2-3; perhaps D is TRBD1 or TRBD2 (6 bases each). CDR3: CASSYRDSRGTQYF. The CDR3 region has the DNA TGTGCCAGCAGCTACCGGGACTCCAGGGGTACGCAGTATTTT.